This record looks at one TCR beta chain sequence and its context. The entry originates in a study of T cells after yellow fever vaccination. TCRdb redid the calling of the 5' RACE reads with MiXCR, one entry per CDR3 protein. The sample lists 250,000 to 350,000 distinct CDR3 sequences, roughly 8.7% occurring once. The sequence was obtained from a man between 18 and 29 years old who received the YFV17D yellow fever vaccine. Sequences were derived from CD4+ T cells sorted from PBMCs, sampled 5 days after the yellow fever booster vaccination.

The CDR3 DNA sequence: TGTGCCAGCAGTAGCGGGTCTTTGGCTGGGACCCAGTACTTC. Translation: CASSSGSLAGTQYF. The chain joins TRBV27 to TRBJ2-5; D perhaps matches TRBD2 (6 bases). CDR1 and CDR2 from the germline V gene are MNHEY and SMNVEV (reference sequence). The CDR3 has 14 residues. Trimming shortened V by 5 bases and J by 7 bases, and 17 bases separated the two germline ends.